The 15 T cell receptor beta chains below all came from one sample that was sequenced in a study of beta chain features in type 1 diabetes. Reverse transcribing all isolated RNA meant expressed TCRB transcripts were sequenced. The data were produced by immunoSEQ multiplex PCR, yet TCRdb's version contains in-frame clones alone and is incomplete. This sample has hundreds of thousands of clones, with 14% found just once. Material for sequencing was central memory CD4+ T cells from blood. The receptors were gathered from a man aged 25-45 years in good health.

The chain has TRBV6-1 and TRBJ2-7, with D perhaps TRBD1 (6 bases). This CDR3 has 13 residues. The V gene's germline CDR1 is MNHNS and CDR2 SASEGT. The CDR3 DNA reads TGTGCCAGCAGTGAAGTAAGGGGGAACGAGCAGCACGTC. Amino acid sequence: CASSEVRGNEQHV.

This clone was detected ten times or more. The V gene is TRBV6-1, the J gene TRBJ1-1; TRBD1 matches 10 bases. V was clipped by 2 bases and J by 13 bases; unmatched bases: 13. Germline lookup yields CDR1 MNHNS and CDR2 SASEGT. The CDR3 loop spans 15 amino acids. This CDR3 reads CASSESGLTGGADFF. CDR3 nucleotide sequence: TGTGCCAGCAGTGAATCAGGTTTGACAGGGGGCGCAGATTTCTTT.

The chain couples TRBV6-5 to TRBJ2-3; D is perhaps TRBD2 (6 bases). Germline V gives CDR1 MNHEY, CDR2 SVGAGI. This CDR3 spans 15 amino acids. The V end lost 2 bases, the J end lost 2 bases, and 11 bases lay between the germline ends. This CDR3 reads CASSYTGVNTDTQYF. CDR3 coding DNA: TGTGCCAGCAGTTACACGGGGGTTAACACAGATACGCAGTATTTT.

This chain joins TRBV30 and TRBJ2-1; D gene unclear. Trimming removed 1 base from V and 7 bases from J, with 14 bases in between. This CDR3 contains 14 residues. Looked up from germline, CDR1 is GTSNPN and CDR2 is SVGIG (reference sequence). CDR3 sequence: CAWSDRGRVNEQFF. In DNA, the CDR3 is TGTGCCTGGAGTGACAGAGGACGGGTGAATGAGCAGTTCTTC.

The rearrangement uses TRBV5-1 and TRBJ2-7; D unclear. Germline CDR1 and CDR2: SGHRS and YFSETQ. Trimming cost V 1 base and J 5 bases, with 19 bases left between them. The CDR3 length is 16 residues. This CDR3 is CASSLLSKGRYDEQYF. The DNA for the CDR3 is TGCGCCAGCAGCTTGTTGTCCAAAGGGCGGTATGACGAGCAGTACTTC.

The chain couples TRBV29-1 to TRBJ1-1; D is possibly TRBD1 (6 bases). V was shortened by 6 bases and J by 7 bases, with 18 bases between the two germline ends. Germline V gives CDR1 SQVTM, CDR2 ANQGSEA. This CDR3 has 13 residues. The CDR3 region has the DNA TGCAGCGTCTGGACAGTGCGAAAGGGTGAAGCTTTCTTT. Residues: CSVWTVRKGEAFF.

There are a few counts of this clone. This chain links TRBV19 with TRBJ1-2, with 7 positions matching TRBD1. This CDR3 comprises 13 residues. CDR1 LNHDA and CDR2 SQIVND come from the germline V gene (reference sequence). J lost 5 bases, V lost 5 bases, and 5 bases had no gene match. The CDR3 loop is CASSRTGAYGYTF. CDR3 DNA: TGTGCCAGTAGTCGAACAGGGGCGTATGGCTACACCTTC.

The table lists this clone with a few counts. The genes are TRBV9 and TRBJ2-1; no firm D call. Trimming shortened V by 1 base and J by 6 bases, and 14 bases separated the two germline ends. Per germline, CDR1 SGDLS and CDR2 YYNGEE. There are 15 residues in the CDR3. CDR3 sequence reads: CASSVKAVPPNEQFF. DNA of the CDR3: TGTGCCAGCAGCGTAAAGGCGGTTCCGCCCAATGAGCAGTTCTTC.

The table lists this clone with a few counts. This sequence joins TRBV6-5 and TRBJ1-1; D unresolved. CDR1 and CDR2 from the germline V gene are MNHEY and SVGAGI. CDR3 length: 14 amino acids. The V gene lost 2 bases and the J gene lost 1 base, with 8 bases spanning the gap. The CDR3 sequence is CASSYGYRNTEAFF. DNA of the CDR3: TGTGCCAGCAGTTACGGGTACAGGAACACTGAAGCTTTCTTT.

V gene TRBV4-1 combines with J gene TRBJ2-2; D call uncertain. This CDR3 is built from 15 residues. V gave up 8 bases and J gave up 0 bases, with 13 bases separating them. From germline, CDR1 is MGHRA and CDR2 YSYEKL. CDR3 sequence (DNA): TGCGCCAGCGCCCAAGACGGAGCGAACACCGGGGAGCTGTTTTTT. Translated: CASAQDGANTGELFF.

A few counts support this clone. The rearrangement joins TRBV2 to TRBJ1-4; D not resolved. CDR3 size: 13 residues. Germline assignment: CDR1 SNHLY and CDR2 FYNNEI. V dropped 4 bases and J dropped 3 bases, with 6 bases sitting between them. Here the CDR3 DNA reads TGTGCCAGCAGTGTTAGTCCTAATGAAAAACTGTTTTTT. It specifies CASSVSPNEKLFF.

This clone came up a few times. The chain combines TRBV6-5 with TRBJ1-2; D is possibly TRBD1 (5 bases). The CDR3 sequence is 15 residues long. Germline V gives CDR1 MNHEY, CDR2 SVGAGI. V was trimmed by 5 bases and J by 0 bases, leaving 13 bases between them. CDR3 region: CASSPGTATNYGYTF. CDR3 sequence (DNA): TGTGCCAGCAGTCCCGGGACGGCAACTAACTATGGCTACACCTTC.

The rearrangement uses TRBV5-4 and TRBJ2-3; TRBD2 aligns across 8 bases. CDR1 and CDR2 from the germline V gene are SGHNT and YYREEE (reference sequence). The junction had 17 bases not matched to a gene; V was cut back by 4 bases and J by 4 bases. The CDR3 runs to 18 residues. The CDR3: CASSQGKPSGSGADTQYF. The CDR3 DNA reads TGTGCCAGCAGCCAAGGCAAGCCCAGCGGGAGTGGGGCAGATACGCAGTATTTT.

This chain links TRBV5-6 with TRBJ1-3; no clear D gene. The V and J ends lost 3 bases and 2 bases respectively, with 12 bases between them. This CDR3 has 15 residues. The germline V gene has CDR1 SGHDT and CDR2 YYEEEE. CDR3 loop: CASSYQSITGNTIYF. CDR3 DNA sequence: TGTGCCAGCAGCTATCAGTCTATAACTGGAAACACCATATATTTT.

The V gene is TRBV11-3, the J gene TRBJ1-2; D gene unclear. The germline V and J ends were trimmed by 3 bases and 7 bases, with 9 bases remaining between them. In germline, CDR1 is SGHNT, CDR2 YENEEA. CDR3 length equals 12 residues. CDR3 loop: CASSFPRLGYTF. Written as DNA, the CDR3 is TGTGCCAGCAGCTTTCCCCGCCTTGGCTACACCTTC.